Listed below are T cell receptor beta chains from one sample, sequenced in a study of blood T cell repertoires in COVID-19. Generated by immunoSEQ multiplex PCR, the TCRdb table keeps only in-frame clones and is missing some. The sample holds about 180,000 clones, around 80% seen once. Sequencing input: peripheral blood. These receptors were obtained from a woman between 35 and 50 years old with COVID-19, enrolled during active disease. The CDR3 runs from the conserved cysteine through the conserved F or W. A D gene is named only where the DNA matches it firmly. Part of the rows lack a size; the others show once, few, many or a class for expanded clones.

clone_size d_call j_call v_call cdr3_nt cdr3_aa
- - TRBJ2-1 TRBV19 TGTGCCAGTAATGATAGGGGGAGCAATGAGCAGTTCTTC CASNDRGSNEQFF
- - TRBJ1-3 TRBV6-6 TGTGCCAGCAGTTACTCGATTGAGGCTGGAAACACCATATATTTT CASSYSIEAGNTIYF
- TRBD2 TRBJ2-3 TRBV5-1 TGCGCCACCCGGGAGGGTTTCACAGATACGCAGTATTTT CATREGFTDTQYF
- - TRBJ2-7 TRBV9 TGTGCCAGCAGCTCCCCCTCGTCCTACGAGCAGTACTTC CASSSPSSYEQYF
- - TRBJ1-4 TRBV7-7 TGTGCCAGCAGCTTAGGGGGGGGGCGCGGAGAAAAACTGTTTTTT CASSLGGGRGEKLFF
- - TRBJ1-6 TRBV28 TGTGCCAGCAGTCGCCGCCCCTCGGGACACATTAACGGGTCCCTCCACTTT CASSRRPSGHINGSLHF
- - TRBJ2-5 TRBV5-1 TGCGCCAGCAGCTTGGATTGGGGGGGCGGTGATCAGTACTTC CASSLDWGGGDQYF
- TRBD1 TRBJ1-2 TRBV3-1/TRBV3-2 TGTGCCAGCAGCCTTGGGACAGGCTATGGCTACACCTTC CASSLGTGYGYTF
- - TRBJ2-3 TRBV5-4 TGTGCCAGCAGCTTGAAGGTATCCCGGGACACATACACAGATACGCAGTATTTT CASSLKVSRDTYTDTQYF
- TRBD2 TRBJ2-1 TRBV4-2 TGTGCCAGCAGCCTGACTAGCGGGGGGGCCAATGAGCAGTTCTTC CASSLTSGGANEQFF
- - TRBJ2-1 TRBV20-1 TGCAGTGCTAGCCGAGCGGGCGAGCAGTTCTTC CSASRAGEQFF
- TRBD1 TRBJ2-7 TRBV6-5 TGTGCCAGCGGCGGGACAGGGGGGTCCTACGAGCAGTACTTC CASGGTGGSYEQYF
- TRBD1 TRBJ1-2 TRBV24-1 TGTGCCACCAGTGATCCACAGGGGGATGGCTACACCTTC CATSDPQGDGYTF
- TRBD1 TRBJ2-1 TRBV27 TGTGCCAGCAGATCCAGCCCTACAGGGGGACCTTTCAATGAGCAGTTCTTC CASRSSPTGGPFNEQFF
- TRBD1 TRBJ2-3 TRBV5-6 TGTGCCAGCAGCTTGGGAGGACAGGGGACAGATACGCAGTATTTT CASSLGGQGTDTQYF
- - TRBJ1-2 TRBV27 TGTGCCAGCAGTCGGTCAGGTTCTTATGGCTACACCTTC CASSRSGSYGYTF
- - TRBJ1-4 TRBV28 TGTGCCAGCAGTTTAGGTTTGGGCAGGGGAGATGAAAAACTGTTTTTT CASSLGLGRGDEKLFF
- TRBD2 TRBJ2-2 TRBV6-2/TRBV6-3 TGTGCCAGCAGTGCCCTTAGCGGGGGGGCAGGGGAGCTGTTTTTT CASSALSGGAGELFF
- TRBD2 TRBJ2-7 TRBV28 TGTGCCAGCAGTTTGGGACTAGCAGCCTACGAGCAGTACTTC CASSLGLAAYEQYF
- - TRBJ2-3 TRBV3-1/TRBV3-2 TGTGCCAGCAGCCGGGGGAGGAGCACAGATACGCAGTATTTT CASSRGRSTDTQYF
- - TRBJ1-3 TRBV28 TGTGCCAGCAGAAACATCCTGGTCTCTGGAAACACCATATATTTT CASRNILVSGNTIYF
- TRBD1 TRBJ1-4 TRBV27 TGTGCCAGCAGTCCCTCGGGACAGGGGTTGGGGGAGGATGAAAAACTGTTTTTT CASSPSGQGLGEDEKLFF
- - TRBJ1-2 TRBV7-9 TGTGCCAGCAGCTTTGAGACAGGCTACACCTTC CASSFETGYTF
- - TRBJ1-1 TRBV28 TGTGCCAGCAGTCCCCAAGGGGAAGTGAACACTGAAGCTTTCTTT CASSPQGEVNTEAFF
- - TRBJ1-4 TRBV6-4 TGTGCCAGCTCCCTGATGGGGGCGCGGGAAAAACTGTTTTTT CASSLMGAREKLFF
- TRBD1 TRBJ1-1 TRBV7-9 TGTGCCAGCAGTTCGCTACAGGGGGAAGTAGCTTTCTTT CASSSLQGEVAFF
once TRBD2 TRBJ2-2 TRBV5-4 TGTGCCAGCAGCAGCGGACTAGCGGGACCGACCGGGGAGCTGTTTTTT CASSSGLAGPTGELFF
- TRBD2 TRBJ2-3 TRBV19 TGTGCCAGTAGTTCTCAGCGGGGATCGACAGATACGCAGTATTTT CASSSQRGSTDTQYF
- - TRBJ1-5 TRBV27 TGTGCCAGCAGTTTATCCGGGAGCCAGCCCCAGCATTTT CASSLSGSQPQHF
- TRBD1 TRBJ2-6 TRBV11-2 TGTGCCAGCAGACCAGGGGGGACAGGGGTCCGTTCTGGGGCCAACGTCCTGACTTTC CASRPGGTGVRSGANVLTF
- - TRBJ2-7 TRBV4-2 TGTGCCAGCAGCCAAGATTTAGGACTACCTTCCGAGCAGTACTTC CASSQDLGLPSEQYF
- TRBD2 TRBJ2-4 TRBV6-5 TGTGCCAGCAGTTCTACTAGCGGGGTAGCCAAAAACATTCAGTACTTC CASSSTSGVAKNIQYF
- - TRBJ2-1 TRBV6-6 TGTGCCACCACAGACATTAGCGGTAATGAGCAGTTCTTC CATTDISGNEQFF
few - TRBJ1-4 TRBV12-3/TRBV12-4 TGTGCCAGCACCGAGGAGGAAAAACTGTTTTTT CASTEEEKLFF
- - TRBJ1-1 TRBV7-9 TGTGCCAGCAGCTCGTGGCTTGGGAGCTTAGAAGCTTTCTTT CASSSWLGSLEAFF
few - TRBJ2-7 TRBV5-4 TGTGCCAGCAGCCCAACAGGGCCCACCGAGCAGTACTTC CASSPTGPTEQYF
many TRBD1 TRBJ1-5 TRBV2 TGTGCCAGCAGTTACAGGGGGCTCGGCAATCAGCCCCAGCATTTT CASSYRGLGNQPQHF
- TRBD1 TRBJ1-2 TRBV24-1 TGTGCCACCAGTGACACGGGACAGGGAAGTGGCTACACCTTC CATSDTGQGSGYTF
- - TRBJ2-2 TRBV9 TGTGCCAGCAGCGGGGTCAGACTGAACACCGGGGAGCTGTTTTTT CASSGVRLNTGELFF
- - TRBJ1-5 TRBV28 TGTGCCACCCATCTGAGGGGGAATCAGCCCCAGCATTTT CATHLRGNQPQHF
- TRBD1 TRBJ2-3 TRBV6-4 TGTGCCAGCAGTGACGGACAGGGCGCAGATACGCAGTATTTT CASSDGQGADTQYF
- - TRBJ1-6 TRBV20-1 TGCAGTGCTAGTCTATCCAACGGGGATTCACCCCTCCACTTT CSASLSNGDSPLHF
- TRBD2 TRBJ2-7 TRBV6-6 TGTGCCAGCAGTTACTCTGCGGGAGCGCCCGAGCAGTACTTC CASSYSAGAPEQYF
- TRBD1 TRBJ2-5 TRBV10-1 TGCGCCAGCAGGCTTACAGGGGGCTGGGAGACCCAGTACTTC CASRLTGGWETQYF
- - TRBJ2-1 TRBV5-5 TGTGCCAGCAGCTTGCAGGGGAGGGGGGCACACAATGAGCAGTTCTTC CASSLQGRGAHNEQFF
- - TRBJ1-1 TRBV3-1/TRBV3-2 TGTGCCAGCAGCCAAGAAAGACAGCACAGGAACACTGAAGCTTTCTTT CASSQERQHRNTEAFF
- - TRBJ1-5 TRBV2 TGTGCCAGCAGTGAAGGGAGTTCCAATCAGCCCCAGCATTTT CASSEGSSNQPQHF
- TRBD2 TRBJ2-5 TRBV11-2 TGTGCCAGCAGCTCTGGGACTAGGCCGCAAGAGACCCAGTACTTC CASSSGTRPQETQYF
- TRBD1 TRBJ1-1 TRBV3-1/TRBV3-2 TGTGCCAGCAGCTCCCCCCACAGGGGAACTGAAGCTTTCTTT CASSSPHRGTEAFF
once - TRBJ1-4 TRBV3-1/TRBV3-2 TGTGCCAGCAGCCAAGTTAGCGGATTGCCTAATGAAAAACTGTTTTTT CASSQVSGLPNEKLFF